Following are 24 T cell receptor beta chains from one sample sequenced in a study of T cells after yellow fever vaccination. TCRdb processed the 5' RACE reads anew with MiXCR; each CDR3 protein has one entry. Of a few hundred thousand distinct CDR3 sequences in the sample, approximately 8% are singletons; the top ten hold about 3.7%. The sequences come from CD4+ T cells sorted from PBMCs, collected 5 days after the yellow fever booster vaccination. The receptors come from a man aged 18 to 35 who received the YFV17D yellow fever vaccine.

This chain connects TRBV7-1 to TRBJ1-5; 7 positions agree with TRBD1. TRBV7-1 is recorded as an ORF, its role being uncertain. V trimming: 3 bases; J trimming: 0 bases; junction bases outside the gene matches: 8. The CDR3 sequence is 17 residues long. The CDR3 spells CASSSRGDRYSNQPQHF. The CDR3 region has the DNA TGTGCCAGCAGCTCCCGCGGGGACAGATATAGCAATCAGCCCCAGCATTTT.

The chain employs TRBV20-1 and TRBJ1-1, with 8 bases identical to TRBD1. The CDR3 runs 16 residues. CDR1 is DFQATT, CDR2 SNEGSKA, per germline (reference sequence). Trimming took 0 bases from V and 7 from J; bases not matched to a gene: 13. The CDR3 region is CSARDLNRGYEDEAFF. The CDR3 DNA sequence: TGCAGTGCTAGAGATCTAAACAGGGGGTACGAGGATGAAGCTTTCTTT.

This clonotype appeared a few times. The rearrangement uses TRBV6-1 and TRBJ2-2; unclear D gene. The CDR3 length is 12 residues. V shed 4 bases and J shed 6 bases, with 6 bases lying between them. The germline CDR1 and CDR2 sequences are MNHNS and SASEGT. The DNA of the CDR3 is TGTGCCAGCAGTGCGGCATCCGGGGAGCTGTTTTTT. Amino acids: CASSAASGELFF.

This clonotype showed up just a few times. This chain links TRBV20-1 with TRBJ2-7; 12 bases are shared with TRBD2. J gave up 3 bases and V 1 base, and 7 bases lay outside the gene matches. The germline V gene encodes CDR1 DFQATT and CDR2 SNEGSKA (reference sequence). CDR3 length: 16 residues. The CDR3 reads CSARAMGLAGNYEQYF. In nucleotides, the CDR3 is TGCAGTGCTAGAGCTATGGGACTAGCGGGCAACTACGAGCAGTACTTC.

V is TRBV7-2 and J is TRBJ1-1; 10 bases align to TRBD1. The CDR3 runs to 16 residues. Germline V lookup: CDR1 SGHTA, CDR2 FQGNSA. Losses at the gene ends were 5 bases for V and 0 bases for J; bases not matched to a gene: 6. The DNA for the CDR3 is TGTGCCAGCAGCCCCGGACAGGGGGTTTTGAACACTGAAGCTTTCTTT. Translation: CASSPGQGVLNTEAFF.

CDR3 amino acids: CASREPRSGGDYAGELFF. The CDR3 DNA reads TGCGCCAGCAGGGAACCCCGTAGCGGGGGGGACTACGCCGGGGAGCTGTTTTTT. V and J are TRBV5-1 and TRBJ2-2; 11 positions agree with TRBD2. V was clipped by 5 bases and J by 6 bases; unmatched bases: 15. CDR1 SGHRS and CDR2 YFSETQ come from the germline V gene. This CDR3 region has 18 residues.

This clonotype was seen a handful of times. This chain's CDR3 is CSVSSVGGEKLFF. The CDR3 DNA sequence: TGCAGTGTCAGTTCAGTGGGAGGTGAAAAACTGTTTTTT. The rearrangement links TRBV20-1 to TRBJ1-4; no firm D call. The CDR3 is made up of 13 amino acids. Germline V gene lookup returns CDR1 DFQATT and CDR2 SNEGSKA (reference sequence). Trimming removed 7 bases at V and 7 bases at J, with 16 bases between.

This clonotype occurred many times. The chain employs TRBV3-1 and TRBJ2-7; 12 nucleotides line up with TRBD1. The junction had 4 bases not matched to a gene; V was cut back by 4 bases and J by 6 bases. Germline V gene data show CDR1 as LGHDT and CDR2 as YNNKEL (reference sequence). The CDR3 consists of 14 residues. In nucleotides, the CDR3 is TGTGCCAGCAGCCTGGGACAGGGGGCAATCGAGCAGTACGTC. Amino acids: CASSLGQGAIEQYV.

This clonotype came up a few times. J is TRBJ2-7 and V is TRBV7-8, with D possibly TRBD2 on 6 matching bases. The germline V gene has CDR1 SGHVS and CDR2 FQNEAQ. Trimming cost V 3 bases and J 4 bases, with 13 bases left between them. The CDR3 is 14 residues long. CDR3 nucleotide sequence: TGTGCCAGCAGCTTGAGTCGGGGGTGGTACGAGCAGTACTTC. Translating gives CASSLSRGWYEQYF.

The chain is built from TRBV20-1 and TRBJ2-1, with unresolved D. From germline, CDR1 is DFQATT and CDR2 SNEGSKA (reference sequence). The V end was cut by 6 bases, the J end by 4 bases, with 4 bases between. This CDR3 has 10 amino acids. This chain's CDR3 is CSAKYNEQFF. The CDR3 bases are TGCAGTGCCAAGTACAATGAGCAGTTCTTC.

CDR3 bases: TGTGCCAGCAGTAGAACCGGGACTAGAGTCACCGGGGAGCTGTTTTTT. This sequence encodes CASSRTGTRVTGELFF. This chain links TRBV7-2 with TRBJ2-2; 8 bases align to TRBD2. Germline values: CDR1 SGHTA, CDR2 FQGNSA. This CDR3 has 16 amino acids. Losses at the gene ends were 6 bases for V and 4 bases for J; bases not matched to a gene: 10.

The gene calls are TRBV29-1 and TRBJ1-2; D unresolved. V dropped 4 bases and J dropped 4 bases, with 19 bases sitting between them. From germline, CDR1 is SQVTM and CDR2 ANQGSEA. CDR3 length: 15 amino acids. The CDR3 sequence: CSVAGGPELPYGYTF. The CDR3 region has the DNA TGCAGCGTTGCCGGTGGTCCCGAACTCCCCTATGGCTACACCTTC.

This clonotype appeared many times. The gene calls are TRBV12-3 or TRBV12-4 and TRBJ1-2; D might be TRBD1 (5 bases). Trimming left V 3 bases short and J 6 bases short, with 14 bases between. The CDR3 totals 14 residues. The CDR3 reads CASSFQRGVDGYTF. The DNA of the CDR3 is TGTGCCAGCAGTTTCCAGAGGGGCGTAGATGGCTACACCTTC.

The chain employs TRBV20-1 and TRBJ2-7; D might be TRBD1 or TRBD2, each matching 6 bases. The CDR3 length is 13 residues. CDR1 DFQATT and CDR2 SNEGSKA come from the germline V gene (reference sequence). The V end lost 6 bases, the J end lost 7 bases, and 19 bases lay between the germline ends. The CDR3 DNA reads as TGCAGTGCCGCCCAATGGGGGGCAGGAGAGCAGTACTTC. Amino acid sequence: CSAAQWGAGEQYF.

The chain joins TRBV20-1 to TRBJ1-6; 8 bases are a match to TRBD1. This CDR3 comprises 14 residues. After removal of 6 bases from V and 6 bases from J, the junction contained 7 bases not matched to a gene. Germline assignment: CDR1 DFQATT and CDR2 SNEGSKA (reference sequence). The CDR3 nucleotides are TGCAGTGCCCCGAAGACAGGGGTTAATTCACCCCTCCACTTT. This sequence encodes CSAPKTGVNSPLHF.

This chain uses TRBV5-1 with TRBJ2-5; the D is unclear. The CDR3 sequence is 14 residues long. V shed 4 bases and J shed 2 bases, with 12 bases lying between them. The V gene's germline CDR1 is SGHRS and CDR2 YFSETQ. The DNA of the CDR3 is TGCGCCAGCAGCGGCAATGTAGGGCAAGAGACCCAGTACTTC. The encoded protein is CASSGNVGQETQYF.

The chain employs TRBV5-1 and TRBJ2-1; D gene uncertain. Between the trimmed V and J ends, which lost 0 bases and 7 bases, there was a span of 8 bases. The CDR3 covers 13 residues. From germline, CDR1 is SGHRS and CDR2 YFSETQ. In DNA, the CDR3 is TGCGCCAGCAGCTTGGGGTCTAGTAATGAGCAGTTCTTC. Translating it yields CASSLGSSNEQFF. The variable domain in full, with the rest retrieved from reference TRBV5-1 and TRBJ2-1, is KAGVTQTPRYLIKTRGQQVTLSCSPISGHRSVSWYQQTPGQGLQFLFEYFSETQRNKGNFPGRFSGRQFSNSRSEMNVSTLELGDSALYLCASSLGSSNEQFFGPGTRLTVL.

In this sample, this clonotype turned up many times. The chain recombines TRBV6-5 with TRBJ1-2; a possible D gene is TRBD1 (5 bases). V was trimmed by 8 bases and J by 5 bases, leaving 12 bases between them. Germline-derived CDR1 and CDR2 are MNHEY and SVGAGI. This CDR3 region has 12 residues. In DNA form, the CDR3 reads TGTGCCAGCTCTACAGGTCTTTATGGCTACACCTTC. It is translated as CASSTGLYGYTF.

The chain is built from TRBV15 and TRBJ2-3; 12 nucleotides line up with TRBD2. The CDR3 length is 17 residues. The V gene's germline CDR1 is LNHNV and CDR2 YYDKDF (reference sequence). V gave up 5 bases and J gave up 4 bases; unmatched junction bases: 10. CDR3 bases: TGTGCCACCAGCCGCGGACTAGCGGGGAATACGGCAGATACGCAGTATTTT. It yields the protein CATSRGLAGNTADTQYF.

The CDR3 region is CASREGTGGNYGYTF. CDR3 coding DNA: TGTGCCAGCAGAGAGGGGACAGGGGGAAACTATGGCTACACCTTC. The gene calls are TRBV9 and TRBJ1-2; 11 bases are shared with TRBD1. Germline CDR1 reads SGDLS; CDR2 reads YYNGEE. This CDR3 region has 15 residues. J was trimmed by 2 bases and V by 5 bases; bases with no gene match: 5.

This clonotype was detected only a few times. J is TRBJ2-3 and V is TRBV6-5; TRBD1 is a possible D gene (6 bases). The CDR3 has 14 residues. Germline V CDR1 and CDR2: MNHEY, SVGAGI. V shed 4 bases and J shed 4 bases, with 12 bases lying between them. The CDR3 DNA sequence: TGTGCCAGCAGTTCTCGCAGGGGACCAGATACGCAGTATTTT. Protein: CASSSRRGPDTQYF.

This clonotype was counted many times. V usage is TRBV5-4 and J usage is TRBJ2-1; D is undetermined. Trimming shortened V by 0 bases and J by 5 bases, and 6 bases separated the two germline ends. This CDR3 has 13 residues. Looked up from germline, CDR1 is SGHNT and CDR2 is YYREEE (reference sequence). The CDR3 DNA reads TGTGCCAGCAGCTTGGGGCCCGACAATGAGCAGTTCTTC. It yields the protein CASSLGPDNEQFF.

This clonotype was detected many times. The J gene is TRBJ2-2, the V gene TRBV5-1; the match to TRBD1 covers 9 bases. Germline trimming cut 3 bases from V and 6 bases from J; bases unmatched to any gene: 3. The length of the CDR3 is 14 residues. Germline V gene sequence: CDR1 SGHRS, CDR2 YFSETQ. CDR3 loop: CASSYGTGPGELFF. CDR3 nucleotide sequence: TGCGCCAGCAGCTACGGGACAGGGCCCGGGGAGCTGTTTTTT.

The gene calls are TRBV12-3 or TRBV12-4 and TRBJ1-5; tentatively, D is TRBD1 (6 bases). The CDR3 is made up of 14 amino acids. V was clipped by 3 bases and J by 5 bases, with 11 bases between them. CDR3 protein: CASSFVRGDQPQHF. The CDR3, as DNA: TGTGCCAGCAGTTTCGTCAGGGGCGATCAGCCCCAGCATTTT.